The sample holds a few counts of the clone carrying this TCR beta chain. Its antigen is still unknown. V was trimmed by 7 bases and J by 7 bases, leaving 11 bases between them. This CDR3 has 13 amino acids. The germline CDR1 and CDR2 sequences are SNHLY and FYNNEI. Isolated RNA was reverse transcribed in full, so expressed TCRB transcripts were sequenced. The method was immunoSEQ multiplex PCR; TCRdb's version includes in-frame clones alone and lacks a portion of them. The sample carries fewer than 550,000 clones, approximately 10% recorded once. The sample is drawn from a study of beta chain features in type 1 diabetes. Study conclusions and caveats: In type 1 diabetes patients, VDJ junctions had fewer insertions; deletions at these junctions were more frequent. Highly expressing activated T cells could be over-counted with a cDNA template. Compared with healthy donors, patients appeared to share more similar naive, central memory and regulatory TCRB repertoires.

This TCR was sampled from a woman under 30 in good health. The genes are TRBV2 and TRBJ1-6, with D unresolved. The material sequenced was naive CD4+ T cells from blood. The CDR3 sequence: CASTFRMNSPLHF. CDR3 bases: TGTGCCAGCACTTTCCGGATGAATTCACCCCTCCACTTT.